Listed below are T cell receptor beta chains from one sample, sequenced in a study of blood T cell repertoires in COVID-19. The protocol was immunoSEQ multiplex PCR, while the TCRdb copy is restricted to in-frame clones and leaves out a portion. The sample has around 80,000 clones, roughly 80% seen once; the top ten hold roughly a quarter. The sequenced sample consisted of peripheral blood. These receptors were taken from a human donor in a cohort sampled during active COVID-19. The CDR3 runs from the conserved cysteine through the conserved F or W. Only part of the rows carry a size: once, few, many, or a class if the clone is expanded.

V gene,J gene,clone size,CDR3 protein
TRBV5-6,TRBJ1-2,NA,CASSLGPGYGYTF
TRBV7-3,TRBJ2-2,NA,CASSPVGGNTGELFF
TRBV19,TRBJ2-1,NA,CASSFTGRLGEQFF
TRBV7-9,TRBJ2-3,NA,CASSMRKARGTDTQYF
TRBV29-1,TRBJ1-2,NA,CSVGGTGGALGYGYTF
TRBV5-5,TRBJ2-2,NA,CASSRRTTAMTGELFF
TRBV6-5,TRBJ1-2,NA,CASRTQGAQPYGYTF
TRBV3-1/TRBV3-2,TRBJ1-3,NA,CASSQGHTGTSSGNTIYF
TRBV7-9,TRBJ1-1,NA,CASSSRVQGWVNTEAFF
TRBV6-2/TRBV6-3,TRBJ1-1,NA,CASSYIPLNTEAFF
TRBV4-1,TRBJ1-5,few,CASSQGPYSNQPQHF
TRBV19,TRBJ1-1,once,CASSIAARGFTEAFF
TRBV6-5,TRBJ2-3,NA,CASSLTRLADTQYF
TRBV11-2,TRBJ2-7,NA,CASSSRTGRQYF
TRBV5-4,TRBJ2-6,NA,CASSLVGAGANVLTF
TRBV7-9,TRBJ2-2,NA,CASSLPGLHGELFF
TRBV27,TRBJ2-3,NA,CASSLYSYHSGTDTQYF
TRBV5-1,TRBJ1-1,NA,CASSLDGMNTEAFF
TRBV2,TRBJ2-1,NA,CASISGGHNEQFF
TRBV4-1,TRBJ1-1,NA,CASSQSGQGNTEAFF